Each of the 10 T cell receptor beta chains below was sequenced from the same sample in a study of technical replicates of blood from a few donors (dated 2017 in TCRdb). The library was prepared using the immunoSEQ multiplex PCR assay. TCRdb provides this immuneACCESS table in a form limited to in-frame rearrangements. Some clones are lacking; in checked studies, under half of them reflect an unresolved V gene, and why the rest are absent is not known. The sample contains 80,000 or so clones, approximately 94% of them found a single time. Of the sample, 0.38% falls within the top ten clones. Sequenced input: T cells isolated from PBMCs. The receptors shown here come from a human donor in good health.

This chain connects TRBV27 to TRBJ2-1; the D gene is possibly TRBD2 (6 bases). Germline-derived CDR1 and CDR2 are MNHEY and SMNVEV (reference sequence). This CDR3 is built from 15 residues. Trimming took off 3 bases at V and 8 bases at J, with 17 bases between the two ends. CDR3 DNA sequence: TGTGCCAGCAGTTTCCCGTACGCGGGGCTACATGAGCAGTTCTTC. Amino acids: CASSFPYAGLHEQFF.

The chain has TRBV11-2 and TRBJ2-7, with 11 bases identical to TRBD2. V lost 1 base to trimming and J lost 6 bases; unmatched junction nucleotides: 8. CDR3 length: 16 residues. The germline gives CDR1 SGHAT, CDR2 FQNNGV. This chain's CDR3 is CASSLVQALAGGEQYF. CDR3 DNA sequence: TGTGCCAGCAGCTTAGTACAGGCGCTAGCGGGAGGCGAGCAGTACTTC. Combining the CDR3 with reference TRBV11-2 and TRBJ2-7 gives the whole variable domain EAGVAQSPRYKIIEKRQSVAFWCNPISGHATLYWYQQILGQGPKLLIQFQNNGVVDDSQLPKDRFSAERLKGVDSTLKIQPAKLEDSAVYLCASSLVQALAGGEQYFGPGTRLTVT.

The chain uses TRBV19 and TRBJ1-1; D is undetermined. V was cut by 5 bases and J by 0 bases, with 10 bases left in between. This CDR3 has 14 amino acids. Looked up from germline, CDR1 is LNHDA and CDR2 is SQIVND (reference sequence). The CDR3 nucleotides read TGTGCCAGTAGTTTCCGCGGGGTGAACACTGAAGCTTTCTTT. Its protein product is CASSFRGVNTEAFF.

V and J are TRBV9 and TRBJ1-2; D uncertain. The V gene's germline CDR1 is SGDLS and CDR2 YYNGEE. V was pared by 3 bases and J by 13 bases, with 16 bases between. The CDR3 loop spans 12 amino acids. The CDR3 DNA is TGTGCCAGCAGCGCCGGACTGCACTCTCCCACCTTC. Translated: CASSAGLHSPTF.

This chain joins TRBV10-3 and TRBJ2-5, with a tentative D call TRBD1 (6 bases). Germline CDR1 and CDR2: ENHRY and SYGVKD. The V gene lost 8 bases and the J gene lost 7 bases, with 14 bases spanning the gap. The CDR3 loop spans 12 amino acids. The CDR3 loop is CAILSGDGTQYF. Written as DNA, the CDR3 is TGTGCCATCTTATCAGGGGATGGGACCCAGTACTTC.

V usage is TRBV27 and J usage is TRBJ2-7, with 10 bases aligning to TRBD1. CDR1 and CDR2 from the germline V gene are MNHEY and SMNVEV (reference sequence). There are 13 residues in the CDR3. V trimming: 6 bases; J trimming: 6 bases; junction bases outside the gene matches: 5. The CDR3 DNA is TGTGCCAGCAGGCCCGACAGGGGGCTCGAGCAGTACTTC. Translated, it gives CASRPDRGLEQYF.

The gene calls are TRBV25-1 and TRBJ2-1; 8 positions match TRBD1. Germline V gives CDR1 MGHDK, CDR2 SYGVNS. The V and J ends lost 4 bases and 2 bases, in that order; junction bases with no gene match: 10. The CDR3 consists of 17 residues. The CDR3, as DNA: TGTGCCAGCAGTGTCCAAACAGGGGGTGGTACCTACAATGAGCAGTTCTTC. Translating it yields CASSVQTGGGTYNEQFF.

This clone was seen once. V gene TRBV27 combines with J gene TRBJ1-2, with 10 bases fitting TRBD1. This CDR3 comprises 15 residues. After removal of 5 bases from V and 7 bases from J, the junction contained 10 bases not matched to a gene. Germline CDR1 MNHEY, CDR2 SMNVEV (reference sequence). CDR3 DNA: TGTGCCAGCAGTCCCTTAGACAGGGGGCGCGGTGGCTACACCTTC. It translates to CASSPLDRGRGGYTF.

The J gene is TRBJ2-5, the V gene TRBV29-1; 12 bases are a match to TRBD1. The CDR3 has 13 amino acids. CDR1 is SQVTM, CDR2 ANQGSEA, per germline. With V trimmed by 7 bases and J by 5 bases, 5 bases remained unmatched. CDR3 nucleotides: TGCAGCGAGGGGACAGGGGGCGCTGAGACCCAGTACTTC. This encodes CSEGTGGAETQYF.

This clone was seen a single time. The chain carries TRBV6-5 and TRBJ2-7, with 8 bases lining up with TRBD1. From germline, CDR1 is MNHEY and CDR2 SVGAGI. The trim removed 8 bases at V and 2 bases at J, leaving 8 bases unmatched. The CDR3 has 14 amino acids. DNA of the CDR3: TGTGCCAGCTCCAGGGGGCGTAATACCTACGAGCAGTACTTC. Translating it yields CASSRGRNTYEQYF.